This T cell receptor (beta chain) was sequenced during a study of identifying expanded T cells in peripheral blood. The ends were cut back, 2 bases at V and 1 base at J, with 14 bases in the middle. Germline loops: CDR1 LGHNA, CDR2 YSLEER. The CDR3 extends over 16 amino acids. Profiled with immunoSEQ multiplex PCR; TCRdb holds only in-frame clones, not every one. Of tens of thousands of clones in the sample, more than 70% were seen once. This clonotype originated in a person aged 18 to 75 in good health. The V gene is TRBV4-3, the J gene TRBJ1-2, with D unclear. What was sequenced was blood. CDR3 sequence reads: CASSQNRGRDNYGYTF. The CDR3 DNA is TGCGCCAGCAGCCAAAATCGGGGAAGGGATAACTATGGCTACACCTTC.